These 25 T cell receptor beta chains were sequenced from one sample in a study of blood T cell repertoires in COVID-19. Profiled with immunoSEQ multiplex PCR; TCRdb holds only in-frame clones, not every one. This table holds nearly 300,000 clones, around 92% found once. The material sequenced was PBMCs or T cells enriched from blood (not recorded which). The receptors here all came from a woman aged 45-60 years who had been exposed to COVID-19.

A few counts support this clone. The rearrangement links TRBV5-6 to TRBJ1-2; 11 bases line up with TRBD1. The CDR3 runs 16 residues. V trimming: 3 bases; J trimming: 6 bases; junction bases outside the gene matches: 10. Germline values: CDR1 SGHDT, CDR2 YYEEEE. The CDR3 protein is CASSWNPGQGADGYTF. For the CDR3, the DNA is TGTGCCAGCAGCTGGAACCCCGGACAGGGGGCCGATGGCTACACCTTC.

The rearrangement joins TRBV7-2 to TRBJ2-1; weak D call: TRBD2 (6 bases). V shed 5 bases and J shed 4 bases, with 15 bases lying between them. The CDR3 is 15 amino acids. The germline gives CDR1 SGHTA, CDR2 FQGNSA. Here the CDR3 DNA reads TGTGCCAGCAGCGCCCGGGACTTGAAGTACAATGAGCAGTTCTTC. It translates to CASSARDLKYNEQFF.

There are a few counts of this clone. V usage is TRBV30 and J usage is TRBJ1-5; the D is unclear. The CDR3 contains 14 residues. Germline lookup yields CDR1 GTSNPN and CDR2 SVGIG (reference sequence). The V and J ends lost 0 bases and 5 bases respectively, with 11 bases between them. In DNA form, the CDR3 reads TGTGCCTGGAGTGTCGGGGTGGTCTATCAGCCCCAGCATTTT. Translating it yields CAWSVGVVYQPQHF.

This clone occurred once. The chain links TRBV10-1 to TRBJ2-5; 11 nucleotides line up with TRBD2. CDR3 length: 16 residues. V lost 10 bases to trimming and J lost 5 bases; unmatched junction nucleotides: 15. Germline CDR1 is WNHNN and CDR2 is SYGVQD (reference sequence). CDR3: CAIETSGGPPGETQYF. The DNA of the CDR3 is TGCGCCATCGAAACTAGCGGGGGACCTCCGGGGGAGACCCAGTACTTC.

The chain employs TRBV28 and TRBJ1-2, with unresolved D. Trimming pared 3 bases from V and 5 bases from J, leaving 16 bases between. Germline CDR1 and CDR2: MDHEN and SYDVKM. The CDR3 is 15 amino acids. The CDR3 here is CASSFRETTVYGYTF. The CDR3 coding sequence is TGTGCCAGCAGTTTCCGCGAAACTACTGTGTATGGCTACACCTTC.

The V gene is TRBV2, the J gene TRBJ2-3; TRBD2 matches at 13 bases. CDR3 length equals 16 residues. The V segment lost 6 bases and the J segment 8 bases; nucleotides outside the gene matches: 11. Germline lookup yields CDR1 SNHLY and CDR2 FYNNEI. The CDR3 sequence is CASRGTSGARGGTQYF. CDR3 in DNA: TGTGCCAGCAGAGGGACTAGCGGGGCTAGAGGGGGTACGCAGTATTTT.

The CDR3 region has the DNA TGTGCCAGTACCCAAACTAGCGGGGGGGTACGTTCGAATGAGCAGTTCTTC. It translates to CASTQTSGGVRSNEQFF. V is TRBV19 and J is TRBJ2-1, with 13 nucleotides matching TRBD2. CDR1 is LNHDA, CDR2 SQIVND, per germline (reference sequence). V was clipped by 7 bases and J by 7 bases; unmatched bases: 13. CDR3 size: 17 residues.

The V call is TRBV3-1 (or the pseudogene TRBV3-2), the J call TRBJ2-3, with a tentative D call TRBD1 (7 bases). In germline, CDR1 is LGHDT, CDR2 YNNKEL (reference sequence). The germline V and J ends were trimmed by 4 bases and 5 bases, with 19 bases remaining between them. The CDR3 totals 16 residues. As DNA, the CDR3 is TGTGCCAGCAGCCTGCTCGGGGGACAGAGGCTAGATACGCAGTATTTT. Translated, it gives CASSLLGGQRLDTQYF.

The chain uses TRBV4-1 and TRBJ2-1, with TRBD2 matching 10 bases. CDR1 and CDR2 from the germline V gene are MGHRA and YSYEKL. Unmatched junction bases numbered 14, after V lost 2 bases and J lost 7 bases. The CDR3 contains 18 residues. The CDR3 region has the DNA TGCGCCAGCAGCCAACCCAACGGGGTAGCGGGGGGTTTGAATGAGCAGTTCTTC. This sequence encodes CASSQPNGVAGGLNEQFF.

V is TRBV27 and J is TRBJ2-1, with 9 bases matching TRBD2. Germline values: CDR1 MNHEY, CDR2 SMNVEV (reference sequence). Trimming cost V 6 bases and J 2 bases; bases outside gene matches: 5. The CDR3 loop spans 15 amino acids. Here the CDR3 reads CASREAGGPYNEQFF. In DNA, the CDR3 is TGTGCCAGCAGGGAAGCGGGGGGCCCCTACAATGAGCAGTTCTTC.

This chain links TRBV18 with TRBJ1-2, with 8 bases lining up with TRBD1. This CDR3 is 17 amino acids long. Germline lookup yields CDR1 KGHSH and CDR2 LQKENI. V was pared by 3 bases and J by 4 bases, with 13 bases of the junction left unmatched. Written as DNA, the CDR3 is TGTGCCAGCTCACCTACTCAAGACAGGGGACGAGGCTATGGCTACACCTTC. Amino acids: CASSPTQDRGRGYGYTF. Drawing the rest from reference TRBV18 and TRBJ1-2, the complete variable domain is NAGVMQNPRHLVRRRGQEARLRCSPMKGHSHVYWYRQLPEEGLKFMVYLQKENIIDESGMPKERFSAEFPKEGPSILRIQQVVRGDSAAYFCASSPTQDRGRGYGYTFGSGTRLTVV.

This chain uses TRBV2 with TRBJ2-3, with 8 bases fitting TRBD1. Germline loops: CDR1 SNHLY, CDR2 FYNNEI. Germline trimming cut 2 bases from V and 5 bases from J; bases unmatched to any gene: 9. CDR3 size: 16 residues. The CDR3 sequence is CASSESGQGAGDTQYF. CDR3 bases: TGTGCCAGCAGTGAATCGGGTCAGGGGGCAGGAGATACGCAGTATTTT.

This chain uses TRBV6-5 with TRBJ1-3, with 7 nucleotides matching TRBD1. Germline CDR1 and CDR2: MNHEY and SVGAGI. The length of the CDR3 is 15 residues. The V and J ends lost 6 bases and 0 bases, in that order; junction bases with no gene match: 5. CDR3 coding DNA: TGTGCCAGCAGCCGAGGGACAGTCTCTGGAAACACCATATATTTT. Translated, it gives CASSRGTVSGNTIYF.

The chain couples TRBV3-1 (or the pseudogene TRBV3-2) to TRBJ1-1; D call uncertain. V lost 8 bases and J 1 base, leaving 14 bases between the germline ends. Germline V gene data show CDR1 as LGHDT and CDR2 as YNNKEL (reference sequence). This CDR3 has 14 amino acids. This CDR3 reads CASGESGWNTEAFF. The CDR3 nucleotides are TGTGCCAGCGGAGAGTCGGGGTGGAACACTGAAGCTTTCTTT.

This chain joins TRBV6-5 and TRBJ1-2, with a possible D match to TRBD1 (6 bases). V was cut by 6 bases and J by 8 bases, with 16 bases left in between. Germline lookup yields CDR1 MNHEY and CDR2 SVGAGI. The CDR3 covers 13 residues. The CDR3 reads CASSETGPGGYTF. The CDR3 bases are TGTGCCAGCAGCGAGACAGGACCCGGGGGCTACACCTTC.

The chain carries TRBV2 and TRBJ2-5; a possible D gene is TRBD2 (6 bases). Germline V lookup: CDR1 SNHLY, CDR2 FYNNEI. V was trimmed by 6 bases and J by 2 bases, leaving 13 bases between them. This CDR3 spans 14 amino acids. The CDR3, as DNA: TGTGCCAGCAGAGAGACGGGAGCTCAAGAGACCCAGTACTTC. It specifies CASRETGAQETQYF.

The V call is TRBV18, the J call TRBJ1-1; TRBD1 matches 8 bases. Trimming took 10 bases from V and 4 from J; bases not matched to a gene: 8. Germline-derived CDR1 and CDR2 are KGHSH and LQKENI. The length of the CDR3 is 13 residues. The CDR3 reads CATLSDRGTEAFF. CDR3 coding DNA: TGTGCCACCCTTAGTGACAGGGGCACTGAAGCTTTCTTT.

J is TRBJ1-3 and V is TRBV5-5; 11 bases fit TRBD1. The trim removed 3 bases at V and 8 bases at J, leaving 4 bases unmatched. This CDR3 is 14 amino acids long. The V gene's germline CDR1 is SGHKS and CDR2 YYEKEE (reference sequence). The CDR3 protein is CASSSGTGGDTIYF. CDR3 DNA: TGTGCCAGCAGCTCCGGGACAGGGGGAGACACCATATATTTT.

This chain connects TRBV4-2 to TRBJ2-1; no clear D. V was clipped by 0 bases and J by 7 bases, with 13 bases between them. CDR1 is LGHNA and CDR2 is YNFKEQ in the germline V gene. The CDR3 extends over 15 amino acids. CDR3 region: CASSQDYAGGNEQFF. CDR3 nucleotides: TGTGCCAGCAGCCAAGATTATGCAGGTGGGAATGAGCAGTTCTTC.

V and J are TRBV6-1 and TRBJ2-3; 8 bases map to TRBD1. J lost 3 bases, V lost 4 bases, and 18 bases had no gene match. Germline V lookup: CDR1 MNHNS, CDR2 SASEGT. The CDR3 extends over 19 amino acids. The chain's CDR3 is CASSAIRGRSITGTDTQYF. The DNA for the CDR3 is TGTGCCAGCAGTGCTATCAGGGGGCGTAGTATAACGGGGACAGATACGCAGTATTTT.

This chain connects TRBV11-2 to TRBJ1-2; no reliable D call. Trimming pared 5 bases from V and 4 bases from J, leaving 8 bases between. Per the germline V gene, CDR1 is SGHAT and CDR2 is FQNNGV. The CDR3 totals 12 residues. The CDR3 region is CASSQDIYGYTF. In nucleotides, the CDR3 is TGTGCCAGCAGCCAAGACATCTATGGCTACACCTTC.

This chain's CDR3 is CASSPTGTAIYSNQPQHF. DNA of the CDR3: TGTGCCAGCAGCCCTACCGGGACAGCCATCTACAGCAATCAGCCCCAGCATTTT. The chain is built from TRBV28 and TRBJ1-5; 7 nucleotides align to TRBD1. The germline gives CDR1 MDHEN, CDR2 SYDVKM. The CDR3 has 18 amino acids. The junction had 15 bases not matched to a gene; V was cut back by 6 bases and J by 1 base.

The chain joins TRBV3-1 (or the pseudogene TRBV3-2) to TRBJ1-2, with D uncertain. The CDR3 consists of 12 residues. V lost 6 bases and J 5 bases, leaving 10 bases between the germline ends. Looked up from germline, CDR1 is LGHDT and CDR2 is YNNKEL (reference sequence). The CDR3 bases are TGTGCCAGCAGTCCTTCGGGGTATGGCTACACCTTC. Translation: CASSPSGYGYTF.

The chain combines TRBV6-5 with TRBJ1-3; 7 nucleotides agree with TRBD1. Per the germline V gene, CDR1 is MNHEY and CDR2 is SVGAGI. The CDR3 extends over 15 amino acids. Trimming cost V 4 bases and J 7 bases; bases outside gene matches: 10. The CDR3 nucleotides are TGTGCCAGCAGTTCGGGACAGCCATTTGTCAACACCATATATTTT. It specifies CASSSGQPFVNTIYF.

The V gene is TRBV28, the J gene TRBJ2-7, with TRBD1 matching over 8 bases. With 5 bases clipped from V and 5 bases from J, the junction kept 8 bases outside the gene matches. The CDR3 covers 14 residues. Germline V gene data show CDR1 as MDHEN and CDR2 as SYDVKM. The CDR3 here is CASSPRGQGNEQYF. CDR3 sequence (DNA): TGTGCCAGCAGTCCGCGCGGACAGGGTAACGAGCAGTACTTC. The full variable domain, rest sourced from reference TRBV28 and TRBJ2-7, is DVKVTQSSRYLVKRTGEKVFLECVQDMDHENMFWYRQDPGLGLRLIYFSYDVKMKEKGDIPEGYSVSREKKERFSLILESASTNQTSMYLCASSPRGQGNEQYFGPGTRLTVT.